Below, 27 T cell receptor beta chains from the same sample are listed, as sequenced in a study of identical twins' blood T cells (dated by TCRdb to about 2013). The library was generated by 5' RACE. Sequencing used an Illumina Genome Analyzer IIx. The public reads were reprocessed in TCRdb via fastp at Q25 and MiXCR, keeping in-frame beta chains. A single entry per CDR3 protein holds the most common genes and DNA from its merged rows. This sample lists around 380,000 distinct CDR3 sequences; about 28% were detected once. The ten largest clones add up to more than 5.5% of the sample. Sequenced sample: PBMCs. These receptors came from a woman aged 18 to 55 in good health.

The J gene is TRBJ2-1, the V gene TRBV20-1, with 8 nucleotides matching TRBD2. The CDR3 sequence is 15 residues long. The V gene's germline CDR1 is DFQATT and CDR2 SNEGSKA (reference sequence). After removal of 6 bases from V and 3 bases from J, the junction contained 10 bases not matched to a gene. The CDR3 region has the DNA TGCAGTGCCCCGCGCGGTAGCGGGAACTACAATGAGCAGTTCTTC. Protein product: CSAPRGSGNYNEQFF.

Details on this clonotype: Being one base from a much bigger clone, this may be a read error. The chain uses TRBV11-2 and TRBJ1-2; D perhaps matches TRBD1 (5 bases). Germline CDR1 reads SGHAT; CDR2 reads FQNNGV. The CDR3 is 15 amino acids. The CDR3 bases are TGTGTCAGCAGCTCTCTAACAGGTCCTAACTATGGCTACACCTTC. It encodes CVSSSLTGPNYGYTF.

This clonotype showed up many times. As DNA, the CDR3 is TGCAGTGCTAGAGGGGGGGGACGTGGAAACACCATATATTTT. It translates to CSARGGGRGNTIYF. This chain links TRBV20-1 with TRBJ1-3, with a tentative D call TRBD1 (5 bases). Germline CDR1 and CDR2: DFQATT and SNEGSKA (reference sequence). V was shortened by 1 base and J by 3 bases, with 10 bases between the two germline ends. The CDR3 has 14 residues.

This clonotype was seen ten or more times. This sequence joins TRBV2 and TRBJ2-1; no clear D gene. V lost 6 bases, J lost 0 bases, and 9 bases lay in between. CDR1 is SNHLY and CDR2 is FYNNEI in the germline V gene. The CDR3 has 14 amino acids. CDR3: CASRFESSYNEQFF. The CDR3 bases are TGTGCCAGCAGGTTTGAGAGCTCCTACAATGAGCAGTTCTTC.

In this sample, this clonotype turned up many times. The V gene is TRBV19, the J gene TRBJ1-5; TRBD1 matches at 12 bases. The CDR3 sequence is 17 residues long. Looked up from germline, CDR1 is LNHDA and CDR2 is SQIVND (reference sequence). V gave up 9 bases and J gave up 6 bases; unmatched junction bases: 15. CDR3 coding DNA: TGTGCCAGCACGACCCGGGACAGGGGGCTGATCGGTCAGCCCCAGCATTTT. This translates into CASTTRDRGLIGQPQHF.

This clonotype was counted a few times. The V gene is TRBV28, the J gene TRBJ1-5; D is undetermined. V was trimmed by 4 bases and J by 7 bases, leaving 14 bases between them. CDR1 is MDHEN, CDR2 SYDVKM, per germline. The CDR3 has 14 amino acids. The CDR3 DNA is TGTGCCAGCAGTTCCCTCACATACCTGCAGCCCCAGCATTTT. Translating it yields CASSSLTYLQPQHF.

Comments on this clonotype: A much larger clone lies a single base off, so this may be a read error. The chain employs TRBV29-1 and TRBJ1-2; D gene uncertain. This CDR3 is built from 11 residues. The germline CDR1 and CDR2 sequences are SQVTM and ANQGSEA. The CDR3 protein is CSVERTGGYNF. As DNA, the CDR3 is TGCAGCGTTGAGAGAACTGGAGGCTACAACTTC.

The genes are TRBV18 and TRBJ2-2, with D possibly matching TRBD2 (5 bases). Germline V gives CDR1 KGHSH, CDR2 LQKENI. V gave up 2 bases and J gave up 6 bases, with 13 bases separating them. This CDR3 has 15 residues. CDR3 sequence reads: CASSPRQPGAGELFF. CDR3 DNA: TGTGCCAGCTCACCAAGGCAGCCCGGGGCCGGGGAGCTGTTTTTT.

The chain carries TRBV7-8 and TRBJ1-5; D call uncertain. The germline CDR1 and CDR2 sequences are SGHVS and FQNEAQ. The CDR3 has 16 amino acids. Trimming pared 5 bases from V and 4 bases from J, leaving 18 bases between. The CDR3 sequence is CASSHRRVGDNQPQHF. The DNA for the CDR3 is TGTGCCAGCAGCCATAGACGGGTTGGTGATAATCAGCCCCAGCATTTT.

This clonotype appeared a single time. The rearrangement joins TRBV20-1 to TRBJ1-2; D remains unclear. With 7 bases removed from V and 0 bases from J, the gap between germline ends came to 9 bases. Germline-derived CDR1 and CDR2 are DFQATT and SNEGSKA (reference sequence). This CDR3 contains 12 residues. CDR3 sequence reads: CSVLEANYGYTF. In DNA, the CDR3 is TGCAGTGTCCTGGAGGCTAACTATGGCTACACCTTC.

About this clonotype: One end of the junction is discordant with germline, which a read error may explain. The chain combines TRBV5-1 with TRBJ2-1; maybe TRBD2 (6 bases). In germline, CDR1 is SGHRS, CDR2 YFSETQ. This CDR3 has 14 amino acids. CDR3 bases: TGCGCCAGCAGCTTTGTCGGGAGATACAATGAGCAGTTATTC. This translates into CASSFVGRYNEQLF.

This clonotype occurred a few times. This chain connects TRBV20-1 to TRBJ1-5; D gene uncertain. Per germline, CDR1 DFQATT and CDR2 SNEGSKA (reference sequence). The CDR3 runs 11 residues. V lost 5 bases, J lost 4 bases, and 6 bases lay in between. CDR3 nucleotide sequence: TGCAGTGCTGGGTATAATCAGCCCCAGCATTTT. It translates to CSAGYNQPQHF.

This clonotype has only a few counts. Germline is not matched at one junction end, which may reflect a read error. The chain couples TRBV12-3 or TRBV12-4 to TRBJ2-7; the match to TRBD1 covers 10 bases. CDR3 size: 14 residues. CDR3 sequence reads: CASSPGQGSYGQYF. DNA for the CDR3: TGTGCCAGCAGTCCGGGACAGGGGAGCTACGGGCAGTACTTC.

About this clonotype: This may arise from a read error, as a much more abundant clone is one base away. The J gene is TRBJ2-5, the V gene TRBV6-5; no firm D call. CDR1 and CDR2 from the germline V gene are MNHEY and SVGAGI. The CDR3 extends over 13 amino acids. This CDR3 reads CASSYSGGEAQYF. DNA for the CDR3: TGTGCCAGCAGTTACTCTGGTGGAGAGGCCCAGTACTTC.

The genes are TRBV18 and TRBJ1-1; possible D gene TRBD1, 5 bases. Looked up from germline, CDR1 is KGHSH and CDR2 is LQKENI. Trimming cost V 0 bases and J 5 bases, with 13 bases left between them. This CDR3 contains 15 residues. This CDR3 is CASSPPQTGVTEAFF. DNA of the CDR3: TGTGCCAGCTCACCACCCCAAACAGGCGTGACTGAAGCTTTCTTT.

This chain joins TRBV6-4 and TRBJ2-2; D is perhaps TRBD1 (6 bases). This CDR3 contains 14 residues. V dropped 6 bases and J dropped 2 bases, with 10 bases sitting between them. Germline CDR1 reads MRHNA; CDR2 reads SNTAGT. The CDR3 loop is CASRGQINTGELFF. The CDR3 bases are TGTGCCAGCAGAGGACAGATAAACACCGGGGAGCTGTTTTTT.

As concerns this clonotype: The junction departs from the called germline gene at one end, perhaps through a read error. This chain links TRBV29-1 with TRBJ2-3, with D tentatively TRBD2 (5 bases). Germline-derived CDR1 and CDR2 are SQVTM and ANQGSEA. The CDR3 sequence is 13 residues long. The CDR3 here is CSVDGGRTDTHYF. As DNA, the CDR3 is TGCAGCGTTGATGGCGGGCGCACAGATACGCATTATTTT.

This clonotype was seen more than once but under ten times. A much larger clone is a single base away; this may be a read error. The V call is TRBV6-4, the J call TRBJ2-3; 8 bases agree with TRBD2. The germline gives CDR1 MRHNA, CDR2 SNTAGT. V lost 2 bases and J lost 2; bases outside the gene matches: 0. CDR3 length equals 14 residues. In nucleotides, the CDR3 is TGTGCCAGCAGTGACGGACTAGCCACAGATACGCAGTATTTT. This translates into CASSDGLATDTQYF.

The chain combines TRBV15 with TRBJ1-5; 7 nucleotides line up with TRBD1. The CDR3 spans 14 residues. CDR1 is LNHNV, CDR2 YYDKDF, per germline (reference sequence). Trimming removed 7 bases from V and 1 base from J; junction bases left unmatched: 4. The CDR3 loop reads CATKTGASNQPQHF. The CDR3 nucleotides read TGTGCCACCAAAACAGGGGCCAGCAATCAGCCCCAGCATTTT.

The chain combines TRBV6-2 or TRBV6-3 with TRBJ1-4; tentative D call: TRBD1 (5 bases). The CDR3 is 15 amino acids. V was pared by 8 bases and J by 0 bases, with 13 bases between. Germline V gives CDR1 MNHEY, CDR2 SVGEGT. In nucleotides, the CDR3 is TGTGCCAGCCGTCTTTCGACAGCAACTAATGAAAAACTGTTTTTT. It yields the protein CASRLSTATNEKLFF.

This clonotype was seen once. A read error may explain this, as a much larger clone is one base away. This chain joins TRBV19 and TRBJ2-2, with D possibly TRBD2 on 5 matching bases. This CDR3 has 14 amino acids. Germline-derived CDR1 and CDR2 are LNHDA and SQIVND (reference sequence). Trimming removed 7 bases at V and 5 bases at J, with 14 bases between. Here the CDR3 DNA reads TGTGCCAGTATTATGGGGAGAACTACCGGGGAGCTGTTTTTT. Amino acid sequence: CASIMGRTTGELFF.

This clonotype was seen a handful of times. The chain uses TRBV25-1 and TRBJ2-7, with D perhaps matching TRBD1 (6 bases). The CDR3 runs to 12 residues. V was cut by 8 bases and J by 3 bases, with 11 bases left in between. The germline V gene has CDR1 MGHDK and CDR2 SYGVNS. CDR3 nucleotides: TGTGCCAGCGGGTGGGACATCTACGAGCAGTACTTC. Protein sequence: CASGWDIYEQYF.

The chain carries TRBV6-2 or TRBV6-3 and TRBJ2-5; 7 bases line up with TRBD1. CDR3 length: 13 amino acids. The J segment lost 5 bases and the V segment lost 7 bases, leaving 7 bases of the junction unmatched. Germline V gives CDR1 MNHEY, CDR2 SVGEGT. The CDR3 DNA is TGTGCCAGCAAAAGACAGGGACCGGAGACCCAGTACTTC. Protein product: CASKRQGPETQYF.

The sample holds a few counts of this clonotype. Here the CDR3 reads CSANQGPGELFF. In DNA form, the CDR3 reads TGCAGTGCTAATCAGGGTCCCGGGGAGCTGTTTTTT. This chain links TRBV20-1 with TRBJ2-2, with D possibly matching TRBD1 (5 bases). The CDR3 is made up of 12 amino acids. V was trimmed by 4 bases and J by 6 bases, leaving 9 bases between them. Germline-derived CDR1 and CDR2 are DFQATT and SNEGSKA (reference sequence).

This clonotype was counted a few times. The chain recombines TRBV30 with TRBJ2-1; D perhaps matches TRBD2 (5 bases). V lost 6 bases and J 4 bases, leaving 13 bases between the germline ends. The CDR3 sequence is 13 residues long. Germline CDR1 reads GTSNPN; CDR2 reads SVGIG (reference sequence). CDR3 sequence: CACDYGIYNEQFF. DNA of the CDR3: TGTGCCTGTGACTACGGAATTTACAATGAGCAGTTCTTC.

The chain employs TRBV7-8 and TRBJ1-3, with no clear D. CDR3 length equals 15 residues. Trimming shortened V by 5 bases and J by 11 bases, and 22 bases separated the two germline ends. Germline CDR1 and CDR2: SGHVS and FQNEAQ. In nucleotides, the CDR3 is TGTGCCAGCAGCCCCTATAGGACGGGAGGAGACGCCATATATTTT. As protein: CASSPYRTGGDAIYF.

The rearrangement uses TRBV6-6 and TRBJ1-2; 7 bases fit TRBD1. Unmatched junction bases numbered 10, after V lost 5 bases and J lost 7 bases. The CDR3 is made up of 14 amino acids. CDR1 and CDR2 from the germline V gene are MNHNY and SVGAGI (reference sequence). The CDR3 sequence is CASSPQRGRGGYTF. The CDR3 DNA follows: TGTGCCAGCAGTCCCCAGAGGGGGCGCGGTGGCTACACCTTC.